The clone carrying this TCR beta chain was seen more than once but under ten times. Time point reported: patch test 2, 6 weeks after DPC sensitization. Treatment here: therapeutic diphenylcyclopropenone sensitization with weekly scalp DPC. This specimen comes from a study of human T cells and chemical hapten exposure. Library preparation tagged each individual cDNA molecule with a unique molecular identifier. TCRdb reprocessed the RACE reads via MiXCR and lists one record per CDR3 protein. The sample lists some 88,000 distinct CDR3 sequences, more than 9.5% occurring once. Germline assignment: CDR1 MNHEY and CDR2 SMNVEV (reference sequence). V shed 7 bases and J shed 0 bases, with 17 bases lying between them. The CDR3 runs to 16 residues.

The genes are TRBV27 and TRBJ2-3; D is perhaps TRBD2 (6 bases). Source: whole blood, taken in connection with sensitization to the hapten diphenylcyclopropenone (DPC). The sequence came from a man aged 40-55 years with alopecia areata. Some clones in this sample may be carry-over from other donors' samples. CDR3 in DNA: TGTGCCAGCATACGGAGGGTAGCGGCCAGCACAGATACGCAGTATTTT. Its protein is CASIRRVAASTDTQYF.